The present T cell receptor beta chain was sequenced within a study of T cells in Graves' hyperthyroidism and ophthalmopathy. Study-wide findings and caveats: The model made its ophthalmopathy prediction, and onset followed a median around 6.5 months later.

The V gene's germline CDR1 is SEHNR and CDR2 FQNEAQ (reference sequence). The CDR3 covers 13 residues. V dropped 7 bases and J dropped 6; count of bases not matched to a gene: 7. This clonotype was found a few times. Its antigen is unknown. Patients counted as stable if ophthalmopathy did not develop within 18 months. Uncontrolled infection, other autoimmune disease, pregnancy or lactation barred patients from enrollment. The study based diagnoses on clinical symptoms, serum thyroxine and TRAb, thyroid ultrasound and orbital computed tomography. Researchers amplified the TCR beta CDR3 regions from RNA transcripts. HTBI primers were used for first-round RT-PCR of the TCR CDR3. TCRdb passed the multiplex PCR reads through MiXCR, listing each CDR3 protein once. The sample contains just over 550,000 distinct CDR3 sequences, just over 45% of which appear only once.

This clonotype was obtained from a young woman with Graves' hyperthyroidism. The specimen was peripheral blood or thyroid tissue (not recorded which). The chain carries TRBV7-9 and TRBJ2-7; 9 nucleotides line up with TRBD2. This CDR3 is CASIPAGGAEQYF. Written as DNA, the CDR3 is TGTGCCAGCATACCAGCGGGAGGAGCCGAGCAGTACTTC.